A selection of T cell receptor beta chains follows, all from one sample in a study of cytomegalovirus exposure and HLA in healthy donors. Sequencing used immunoSEQ multiplex PCR; TCRdb keeps in-frame clones, though not all of them. Of about 200,000 clones listed, around 79% are singletons. Sequenced material: PBMCs. The receptor source for this set is a male donor in good health and CMV-seropositive. Each CDR3 is given with its conserved first and last residue. The D gene is left open where the match is weak. Clone sizes are given selectively: once, few, many, or a class where the clone is expanded.

cdr3_nt	cdr3_aa	v_call	clone_size	d_call	j_call
TGTGCCAGCAGCTGGACAGGGGGAATCACAGATACGCAGTATTTT	CASSWTGGITDTQYF	TRBV7-6	-	TRBD1	TRBJ2-3
TGTGCCAGCAGCTTGGGCAGAAACACTGAAGCTTTCTTT	CASSLGRNTEAFF	TRBV7-9	-	-	TRBJ1-1
TGCAGCGGCTTAGCGGGGGGGTCTGAGACCCAGTACTTC	CSGLAGGSETQYF	TRBV29-1	few	TRBD2	TRBJ2-5
TGTGCCAGCAGCTTAGATTGGGGGGGCGACAATGAGCAGTTCTTC	CASSLDWGGDNEQFF	TRBV11-3	-	-	TRBJ2-1
TGTGCCTCTTCAGGGTTGCCCGGGGAGCTGTTTTTT	CASSGLPGELFF	TRBV6-1	-	-	TRBJ2-2
TGTGCCAGCAGCCCAGGGAGCGGGAGTTTGTACGAGCAGTACTTC	CASSPGSGSLYEQYF	TRBV27	few	TRBD2	TRBJ2-7
TGTGCCAGCAGACTCACCCAGAACACTGAAGCTTTCTTT	CASRLTQNTEAFF	TRBV27	few	-	TRBJ1-1
TGCGCCAGCAGCCACCTCGGGTTGGGGGGGTATGGCTACACCTTC	CASSHLGLGGYGYTF	TRBV4-3	-	-	TRBJ1-2
TGCAGTGCTAGACGGGCCTGGGAGCAGTACTTC	CSARRAWEQYF	TRBV20-1	-	-	TRBJ2-5
TGTGCCAGCAGCTTGGTGGTCATCAGGGGGCCGAGGACCGGGGAGCTGTTTTTT	CASSLVVIRGPRTGELFF	TRBV5-6	-	TRBD1	TRBJ2-2
TGTGCCAGCAGCTTCGAGACTAGCGGGGGTCCTCAGTATTTT	CASSFETSGGPQYF	TRBV11-2	-	TRBD2	TRBJ2-3
TGTGCCAGCAGACGGGAGGCCGAGACCCAGTACTTC	CASRREAETQYF	TRBV2	-	TRBD2	TRBJ2-5
TGTGCCAGCAGCCCCGGGACATCCGGTAAAAATGAAAAACTGTTTTTT	CASSPGTSGKNEKLFF	TRBV13	-	-	TRBJ1-4
TGTGCCAGTACCGCACACCAAGACTATGGCTACACCTTC	CASTAHQDYGYTF	TRBV19	once	-	TRBJ1-2
TGTGCCGTAGATTTCAGGTCGGGGGCCTACGAGCAGTACTTC	CAVDFRSGAYEQYF	TRBV7-2	-	-	TRBJ2-7
TGTGCCAGCACCGACGGGGGGAATCAGCCCCAGCATTTT	CASTDGGNQPQHF	TRBV6-1	-	-	TRBJ1-5
TGTGCCAGCAGCTTAGGACAGGTTCTCCTATGGACACCCCTCCACTTT	CASSLGQVLLWTPLHF	TRBV7-8	few	-	TRBJ1-6
TGTGCCAGCAGCGGAGCCGGGACTAGCTTCTCCAATGAGCAGTTCTTC	CASSGAGTSFSNEQFF	TRBV9	-	TRBD2	TRBJ2-1
TGTGCCAGCCAAGACCGGGGGGGAGGGTACTATGGCTACACCTTC	CASQDRGGGYYGYTF	TRBV19	-	-	TRBJ1-2
TGTGCCAGCAGCACTAACAGGGGGCCTAATGAAAAACTGTTTTTT	CASSTNRGPNEKLFF	TRBV7-2	-	TRBD1	TRBJ1-4
TGTGCCAGCAGCCTGCTTGGGGGGGCTGGGGGCTACACCTTC	CASSLLGGAGGYTF	TRBV2	-	-	TRBJ1-2
TGTGCCAGCACCGTAGCGGGAGGGACCTACGAGCAGTACTTC	CASTVAGGTYEQYF	TRBV11-2	-	TRBD2	TRBJ2-7
TGTGCCAGCATGCGGCGGGGGGTCACAGATACGCAGTATTTT	CASMRRGVTDTQYF	TRBV6-6	once	TRBD2	TRBJ2-3
TGTGCCAGCAGCTTATCAAGCGGTTTCAGCTACGAGCAGTACTTC	CASSLSSGFSYEQYF	TRBV7-3	-	-	TRBJ2-7
TGTGCCAGCAGCTTAGGAGGGACAGGGGAAGGCGCTTTCTTT	CASSLGGTGEGAFF	TRBV7-2	-	TRBD1	TRBJ1-1
TGTGCCAGCAGCGATTCACCGACAGGCCGACTCTATGGCTACACCTTC	CASSDSPTGRLYGYTF	TRBV9	-	-	TRBJ1-2
TGCGCCAGCAGCTTGTCGGGCGGGGACTATGGCTACACCTTC	CASSLSGGDYGYTF	TRBV5-1	-	-	TRBJ1-2
TGTGCCTGGAGTGTAATCCTGCAGCAAGAGACCCAGTACTTC	CAWSVILQQETQYF	TRBV30	-	-	TRBJ2-5
TGTGCCAGCAGCCCTGGAGCGGGGGGGTCCTACAATGAGCAGTTCTTC	CASSPGAGGSYNEQFF	TRBV9	-	TRBD2	TRBJ2-1
TGCAGCGTTGAGACAGGACGGGGAAGGGAAAACGTCCTGACTTTC	CSVETGRGRENVLTF	TRBV29-1	-	-	TRBJ2-6
TGTGCCAGCAGCACACGACTAGACGATGAGCAGTTCTTC	CASSTRLDDEQFF	TRBV7-6	-	-	TRBJ2-1
TGTGCCAGCAGCCGATTGACCGGGACAGGTAACACCGGGGAGCTGTTTTTT	CASSRLTGTGNTGELFF	TRBV7-9	-	TRBD1	TRBJ2-2
TGTGCCAGCAGTTTAATCCCTACAGATACGCAGTATTTT	CASSLIPTDTQYF	TRBV27	-	-	TRBJ2-3
TGTGCCAGCAGCGTGGACACAGGGTTGGTAGGGGCCTACGAGCAGTACTTC	CASSVDTGLVGAYEQYF	TRBV9	-	-	TRBJ2-7
TGTGCCAGTAGTATAGGGCAGCGGGGATTTACCTACGAGCAGTACTTC	CASSIGQRGFTYEQYF	TRBV19	-	TRBD2	TRBJ2-7
TGTGCCAGCAGCTCTGGCGGAACCAGCACAGATACGCAGTATTTT	CASSSGGTSTDTQYF	TRBV11-3	-	-	TRBJ2-3
TGTGCCAGCAGTTTACTACCGCGGGGGAGGAGGAATGAGCAGTTCTTC	CASSLLPRGRRNEQFF	TRBV27	few	TRBD2	TRBJ2-1
TGTGCCAGCAGTTCCGTGAGGGGGGAGCTGTTTTTT	CASSSVRGELFF	TRBV28	-	-	TRBJ2-2
TGTGCCAGCAGCCTTCGCTCACCGGGACGGACTAACACAGATACGCAGTATTTT	CASSLRSPGRTNTDTQYF	TRBV11-3	-	-	TRBJ2-3
TGTGCCAGCAGAAGTCGGGGGGCTCCTGTTTTCTTT	CASRSRGAPVFF	TRBV5-4	-	-	TRBJ1-1
TGTGCCTGGAGTGCCCGGGACACTCATCTCTTC	CAWSARDTHLF	TRBV30	-	-	TRBJ2-1
TGTGCCAGCAGCAAGGGGATGGCGTCGGGGAACACTGAAGCTTTCTTT	CASSKGMASGNTEAFF	TRBV11-2	-	-	TRBJ1-1